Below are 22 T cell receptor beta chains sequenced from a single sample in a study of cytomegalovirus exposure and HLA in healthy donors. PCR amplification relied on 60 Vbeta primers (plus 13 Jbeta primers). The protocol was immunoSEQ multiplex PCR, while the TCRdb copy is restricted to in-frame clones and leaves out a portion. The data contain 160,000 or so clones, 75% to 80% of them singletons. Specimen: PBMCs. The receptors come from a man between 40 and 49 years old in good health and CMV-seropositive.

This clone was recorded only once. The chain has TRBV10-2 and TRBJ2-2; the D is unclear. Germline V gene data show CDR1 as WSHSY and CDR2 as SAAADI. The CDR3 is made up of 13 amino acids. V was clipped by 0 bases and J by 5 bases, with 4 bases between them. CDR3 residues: CASSESGTGELFF. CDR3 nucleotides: TGCGCCAGCAGTGAGTCCGGTACCGGGGAGCTGTTTTTT.

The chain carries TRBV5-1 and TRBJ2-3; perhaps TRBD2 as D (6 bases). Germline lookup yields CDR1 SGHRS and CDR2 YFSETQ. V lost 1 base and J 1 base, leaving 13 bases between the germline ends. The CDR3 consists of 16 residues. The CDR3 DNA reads TGCGCCAGCAGCTTGCAGCCGGGAGCGGGCACAGATACGCAGTATTTT. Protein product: CASSLQPGAGTDTQYF.

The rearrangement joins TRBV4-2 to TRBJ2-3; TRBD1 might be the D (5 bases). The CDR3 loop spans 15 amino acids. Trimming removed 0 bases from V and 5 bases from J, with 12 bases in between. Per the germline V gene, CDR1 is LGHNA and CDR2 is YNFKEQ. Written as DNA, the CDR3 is TGTGCCAGCAGCCAAGATCGGCAGGGTGTAGATACGCAGTATTTT. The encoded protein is CASSQDRQGVDTQYF.

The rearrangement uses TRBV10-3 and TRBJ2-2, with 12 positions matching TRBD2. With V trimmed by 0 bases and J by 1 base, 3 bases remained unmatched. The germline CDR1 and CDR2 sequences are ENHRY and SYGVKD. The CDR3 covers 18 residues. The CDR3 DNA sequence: TGTGCCATCAGTGAGTCGCTGGGACTAGCGGGGAACACCGGGGAGCTGTTTTTT. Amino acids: CAISESLGLAGNTGELFF.

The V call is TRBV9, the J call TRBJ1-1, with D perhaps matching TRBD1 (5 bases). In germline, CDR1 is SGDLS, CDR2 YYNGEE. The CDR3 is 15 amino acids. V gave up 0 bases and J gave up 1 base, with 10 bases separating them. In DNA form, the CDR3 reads TGTGCCAGCAGCGTAGTGGCAGGGCAGAACACTGAAGCTTTCTTT. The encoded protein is CASSVVAGQNTEAFF.

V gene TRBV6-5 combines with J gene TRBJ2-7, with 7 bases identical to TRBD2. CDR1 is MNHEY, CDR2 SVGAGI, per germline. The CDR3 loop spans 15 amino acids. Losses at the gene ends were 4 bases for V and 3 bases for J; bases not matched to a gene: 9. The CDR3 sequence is CASSSPAGSIYEQYF. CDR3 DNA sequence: TGTGCCAGCAGTTCCCCAGCGGGAAGCATCTACGAGCAGTACTTC.

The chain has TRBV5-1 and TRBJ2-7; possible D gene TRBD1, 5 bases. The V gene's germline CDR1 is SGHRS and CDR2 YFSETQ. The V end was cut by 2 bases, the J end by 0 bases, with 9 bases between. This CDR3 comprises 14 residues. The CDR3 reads CASSFQDNSYEQYF. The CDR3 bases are TGCGCCAGCAGCTTCCAGGACAACTCCTACGAGCAGTACTTC. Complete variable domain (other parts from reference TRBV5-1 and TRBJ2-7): KAGVTQTPRYLIKTRGQQVTLSCSPISGHRSVSWYQQTPGQGLQFLFEYFSETQRNKGNFPGRFSGRQFSNSRSEMNVSTLELGDSALYLCASSFQDNSYEQYFGPGTRLTVT.

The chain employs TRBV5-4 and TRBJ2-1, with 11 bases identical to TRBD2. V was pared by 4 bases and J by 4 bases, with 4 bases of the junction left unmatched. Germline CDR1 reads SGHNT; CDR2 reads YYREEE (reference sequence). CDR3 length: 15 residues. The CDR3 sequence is CASSETSGAYNEQFF. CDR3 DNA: TGTGCCAGCAGCGAGACTAGCGGGGCATACAATGAGCAGTTCTTC.

This CDR3 reads CASSQNGLAGSGGWEQYF. The CDR3 DNA reads TGTGCCAGCAGCCAAAACGGACTAGCGGGATCAGGCGGGTGGGAGCAGTACTTC. J is TRBJ2-7 and V is TRBV4-2; 12 bases line up with TRBD2. CDR3 length equals 18 residues. Germline V gene lookup returns CDR1 LGHNA and CDR2 YNFKEQ. V lost 2 bases to trimming and J lost 7 bases; unmatched junction nucleotides: 15.

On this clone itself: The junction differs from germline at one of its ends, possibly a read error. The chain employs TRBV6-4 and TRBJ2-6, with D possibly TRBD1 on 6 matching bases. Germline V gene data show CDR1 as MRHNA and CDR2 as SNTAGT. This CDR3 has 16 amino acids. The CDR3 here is CASSDFTGSGANGLTF. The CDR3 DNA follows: TGTGCCAGCAGTGATTTTACAGGGTCTGGGGCCAACGGCCTGACTTTC.

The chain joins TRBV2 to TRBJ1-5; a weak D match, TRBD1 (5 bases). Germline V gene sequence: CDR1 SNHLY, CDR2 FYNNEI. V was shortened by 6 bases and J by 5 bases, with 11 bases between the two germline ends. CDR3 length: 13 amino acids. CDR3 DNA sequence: TGTGCCAGCAGACAACAGGTAGATCAGCCCCAGCATTTT. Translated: CASRQQVDQPQHF.

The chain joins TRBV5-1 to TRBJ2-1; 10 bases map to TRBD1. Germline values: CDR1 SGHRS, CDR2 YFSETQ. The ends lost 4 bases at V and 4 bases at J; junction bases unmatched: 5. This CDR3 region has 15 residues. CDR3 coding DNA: TGCGCCAGCAGCACAGGGACAGGGGTATACAATGAGCAGTTCTTC. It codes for CASSTGTGVYNEQFF.

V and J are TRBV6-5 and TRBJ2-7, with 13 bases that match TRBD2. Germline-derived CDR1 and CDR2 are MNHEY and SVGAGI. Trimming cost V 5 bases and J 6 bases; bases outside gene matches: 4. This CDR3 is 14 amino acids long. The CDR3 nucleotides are TGTGCCAGCAGTCCGGGACTAGCGGGAACCGAGCAGTACTTC. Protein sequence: CASSPGLAGTEQYF.

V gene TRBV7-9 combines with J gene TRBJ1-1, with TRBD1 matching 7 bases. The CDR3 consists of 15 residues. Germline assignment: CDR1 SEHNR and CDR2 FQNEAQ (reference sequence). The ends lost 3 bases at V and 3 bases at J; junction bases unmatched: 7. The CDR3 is CASSFRGQVDTEAFF. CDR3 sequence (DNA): TGTGCCAGCAGCTTCAGAGGACAGGTGGACACTGAAGCTTTCTTT.

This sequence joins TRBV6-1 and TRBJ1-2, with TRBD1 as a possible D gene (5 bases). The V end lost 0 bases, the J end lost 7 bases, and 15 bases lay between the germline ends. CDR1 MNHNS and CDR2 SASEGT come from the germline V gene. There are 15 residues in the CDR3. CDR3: CASSEALSRVGGYTF. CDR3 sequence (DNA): TGTGCCAGCAGTGAAGCGTTGTCCAGGGTGGGTGGCTACACCTTC.

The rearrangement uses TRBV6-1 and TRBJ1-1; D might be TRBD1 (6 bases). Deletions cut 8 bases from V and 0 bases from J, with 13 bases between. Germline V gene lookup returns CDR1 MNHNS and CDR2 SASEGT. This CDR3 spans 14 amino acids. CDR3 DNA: TGTGCCAGCGGAGCGGGACAAATGAACACTGAAGCTTTCTTT. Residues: CASGAGQMNTEAFF.

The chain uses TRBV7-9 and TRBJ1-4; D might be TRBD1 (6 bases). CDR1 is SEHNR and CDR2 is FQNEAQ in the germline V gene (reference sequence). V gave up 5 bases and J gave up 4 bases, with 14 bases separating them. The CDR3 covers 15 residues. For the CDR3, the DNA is TGTGCCAGCAGCCCCCCGGGGGGCAATAATGAAAAACTGTTTTTT. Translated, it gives CASSPPGGNNEKLFF. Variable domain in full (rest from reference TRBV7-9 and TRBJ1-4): DTGVSQNPRHKITKRGQNVTFRCDPISEHNRLYWYRQTLGQGPEFLTYFQNEAQLEKSRLLSDRFSAERPKGSFSTLEIQRTEQGDSAMYLCASSPPGGNNEKLFFGSGTQLSVL.

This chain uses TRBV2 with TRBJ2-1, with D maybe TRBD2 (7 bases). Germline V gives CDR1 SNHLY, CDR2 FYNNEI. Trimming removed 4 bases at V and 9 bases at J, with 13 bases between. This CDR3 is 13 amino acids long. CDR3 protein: CASSVGGAGEQFF. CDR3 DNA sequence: TGTGCCAGCAGTGTGGGGGGGGCCGGTGAGCAGTTCTTC. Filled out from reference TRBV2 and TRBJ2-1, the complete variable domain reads EPEVTQTPSHQVTQMGQEVILRCVPISNHLYFYWYRQILGQKVEFLVSFYNNEISEKSEIFDDQFSVERPDGSNFTLKIRSTKLEDSAMYFCASSVGGAGEQFFGPGTRLTVL.

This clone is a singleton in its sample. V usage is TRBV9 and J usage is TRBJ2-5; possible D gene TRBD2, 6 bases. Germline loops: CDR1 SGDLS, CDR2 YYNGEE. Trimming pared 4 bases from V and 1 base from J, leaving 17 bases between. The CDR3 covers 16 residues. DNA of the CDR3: TGTGCCAGCAGCCGGCGGGGCAGGGAGTTCCAAGAGACCCAGTACTTC. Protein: CASSRRGREFQETQYF.

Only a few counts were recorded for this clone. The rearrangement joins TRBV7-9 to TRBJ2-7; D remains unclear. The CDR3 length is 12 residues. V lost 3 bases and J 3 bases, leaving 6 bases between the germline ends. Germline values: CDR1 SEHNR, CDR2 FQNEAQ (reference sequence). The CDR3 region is CASSFTVYEQYF. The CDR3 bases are TGTGCCAGCAGCTTCACGGTCTACGAGCAGTACTTC.

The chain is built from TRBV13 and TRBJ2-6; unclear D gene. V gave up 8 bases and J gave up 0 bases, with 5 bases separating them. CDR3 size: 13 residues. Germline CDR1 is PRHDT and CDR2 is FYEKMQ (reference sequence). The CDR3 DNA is TGTGCCAGCGCTAACTCTGGGGCCAACGTCCTGACTTTC. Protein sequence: CASANSGANVLTF.

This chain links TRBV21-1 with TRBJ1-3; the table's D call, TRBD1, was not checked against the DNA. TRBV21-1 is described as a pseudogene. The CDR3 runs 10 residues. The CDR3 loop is CTGTGNTIYF. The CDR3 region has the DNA TGCACTGGGACAGGAAACACCATATATTTT.